This T cell receptor beta chain was captured by sequencing in a study of cytomegalovirus exposure and HLA in healthy donors. Germline V gene data show CDR1 as GTSNPN and CDR2 as SVGIG (reference sequence). This CDR3 is built from 14 residues. As to this clone: The antigen remains undetermined. The junction departs from the called germline gene at one end, perhaps through a read error. Other DNA sequences in this sample translate to the same CDR3.

General study points: According to reports, the classifier identified cytomegalovirus status with high specificity and sensitivity. When a later analysis was performed, an Asian-associated ancestry cluster reportedly had fewer N-insertions than the roughly 630-donor mean.

The PCR employed 60 Vbeta primers together with 13 Jbeta primers. Sequencing used immunoSEQ multiplex PCR; TCRdb keeps in-frame clones, though not all of them. The repertoire holds approximately 97,000 clones, with about 79% as singletons. This TCR was sampled from a male donor in good health and CMV-seropositive. Sequences were obtained from PBMCs. The chain is built from TRBV30 and TRBJ1-5; TRBD1 matches 9 bases. The CDR3 reads CAWTRTGASQPQHF. The CDR3 coding sequence is TGCGCCTGGACCCGGACAGGGGCTAGTCAGCCCCAGCATTTT.